One and the same sample provided the 17 T cell receptor beta chains below, sequenced in a study of beta chain features in type 1 diabetes. Antigens of these TCRs are unknown. Findings and limits, study-wide: Shortening of TCRB CDR3s, moderate but significant, appeared in all four CD4+ subsets of Type 1 diabetes patients.

Isolated RNA was reverse transcribed in full, so expressed TCRB transcripts were sequenced. Produced via immunoSEQ multiplex PCR; TCRdb's table is partial and in-frame only. The sample shows fewer than 350,000 clones, roughly 15% of them seen only once. Sequenced material: naive CD4+ T cells from blood. All receptors come from a man aged 18-30 years with type 1 diabetes.

This clone has a handful of counts. The genes are TRBV15 and TRBJ1-1; TRBD1 aligns across 8 bases. The length of the CDR3 is 14 residues. Germline trimming cut 0 bases from V and 8 bases from J; bases unmatched to any gene: 5. From germline, CDR1 is LNHNV and CDR2 YYDKDF (reference sequence). CDR3 DNA: TGTGCCACCAGCAGAGATCTAGGACAGGGCGAAGCTTTCTTT. This gives the protein CATSRDLGQGEAFF. Supplemented by reference TRBV15 and TRBJ1-1, the full variable domain reads DAMVIQNPRYQVTQFGKPVTLSCSQTLNHNVMYWYQQKSSQAPKLLFHYYDKDFNNEADTPDNFQSRRPNTSFCFLDIRSPGLGDTAMYLCATSRDLGQGEAFFGQGTRLTVV.

The genes are TRBV7-9 and TRBJ2-5, with a weak D call TRBD1 (5 bases). Germline V gives CDR1 SEHNR, CDR2 FQNEAQ (reference sequence). The CDR3 has 13 amino acids. Between the trimmed V and J ends, which lost 4 bases and 4 bases, there was a span of 10 bases. CDR3 sequence: CASSSDTPETQYF. CDR3 nucleotides: TGTGCCAGCAGCTCGGACACTCCAGAGACCCAGTACTTC.

The chain employs TRBV18 and TRBJ2-1; 9 nucleotides line up with TRBD2. The germline V gene encodes CDR1 KGHSH and CDR2 LQKENI. Trimming cost V 0 bases and J 7 bases; bases outside gene matches: 4. The CDR3 runs 15 residues. CDR3: CASSPPAGGPNEQFF. CDR3 sequence (DNA): TGTGCCAGCTCACCACCGGCGGGAGGGCCAAATGAGCAGTTCTTC. Variable domain in full (rest from reference TRBV18 and TRBJ2-1): NAGVMQNPRHLVRRRGQEARLRCSPMKGHSHVYWYRQLPEEGLKFMVYLQKENIIDESGMPKERFSAEFPKEGPSILRIQQVVRGDSAAYFCASSPPAGGPNEQFFGPGTRLTVL.

The CDR3, as DNA: TGCGCCAGCAGCCAAGAACCGCAGGGGGCCACCGGGGAGCTGTTTTTT. Translated: CASSQEPQGATGELFF. V is TRBV4-3 and J is TRBJ2-2, with 8 nucleotides matching TRBD1. Trimming removed 0 bases from V and 4 bases from J; junction bases left unmatched: 4. Per the germline V gene, CDR1 is LGHNA and CDR2 is YSLEER. CDR3 size: 16 residues.

The chain recombines TRBV5-4 with TRBJ1-1; D is ambiguous. The germline V gene has CDR1 SGHNT and CDR2 YYREEE (reference sequence). V lost 0 bases to trimming and J lost 11 bases, with 14 bases between them. The CDR3 contains 13 residues. The CDR3 is CASSLVANEIAFF. CDR3 DNA: TGTGCCAGCAGCTTGGTTGCGAATGAGATTGCTTTCTTT.

The table lists this clone with a few counts. The chain couples TRBV6-5 to TRBJ1-1; D call uncertain. In germline, CDR1 is MNHEY, CDR2 SVGAGI. The germline V and J ends were trimmed by 2 bases and 4 bases, with 11 bases remaining between them. The CDR3 covers 14 residues. CDR3 in amino acids: CASSYQEGSTEAFF. The DNA for the CDR3 is TGTGCCAGCAGTTACCAGGAGGGAAGCACTGAAGCTTTCTTT.

The J gene is TRBJ2-1, the V gene TRBV18, with 9 bases identical to TRBD1. V gave up 3 bases and J gave up 8 bases; unmatched junction bases: 5. Germline loops: CDR1 KGHSH, CDR2 LQKENI. The CDR3 covers 14 residues. CDR3 DNA sequence: TGTGCCAGCTCACCCCGGGACAGGGCCTATGAGCAGTTCTTC. Its translation is CASSPRDRAYEQFF.

As DNA, the CDR3 is TGTGCCATCAGCGACCAAGTCCGGTTAGCTGGTAACTCTGGAAACACCATATATTTT. This translates into CAISDQVRLAGNSGNTIYF. The V and J genes are TRBV10-3 and TRBJ1-3; D unresolved. The CDR3 covers 19 residues. CDR1 is ENHRY and CDR2 is SYGVKD in the germline V gene. V lost 6 bases and J 0 bases, leaving 24 bases between the germline ends.

The chain uses TRBV6-1 and TRBJ1-1, with TRBD1 matching 8 bases. The CDR3 runs 13 residues. Trimming at V came to 7 bases and at J to 5 bases, leaving 6 bases not matched to a gene. Per germline, CDR1 MNHNS and CDR2 SASEGT. Written as DNA, the CDR3 is TGTGCCAGCAATGGACAGGGATGGACTGAAGCTTTCTTT. Translated: CASNGQGWTEAFF.

J is TRBJ2-7 and V is TRBV19; a possible D gene is TRBD1 (6 bases). Germline V gene sequence: CDR1 LNHDA, CDR2 SQIVND (reference sequence). This CDR3 region has 17 residues. Between the trimmed V and J ends, which lost 5 bases and 3 bases, there was a span of 23 bases. CDR3 DNA sequence: TGTGCCAGTAGTCCACAACGAGGCAGGGGTTCTTACTACGAGCAGTACTTC. This translates into CASSPQRGRGSYYEQYF.

The J gene is TRBJ1-3, the V gene TRBV9; D not certain. The CDR3 runs 14 residues. V was cut by 1 base and J by 0 bases, with 5 bases left in between. Germline CDR1 and CDR2: SGDLS and YYNGEE. The CDR3 DNA follows: TGTGCCAGCAGCGTACGGAGCTCTGGAAACACCATATATTTT. Translating it yields CASSVRSSGNTIYF.

CDR3 nucleotides: TGCGCCAGCAGCTATTTCCGGGACAGAAATCAGCCCCAGCATTTT. It yields the protein CASSYFRDRNQPQHF. V is TRBV5-1 and J is TRBJ1-5, with 7 bases that match TRBD1. The CDR3 is 15 amino acids. The V gene's germline CDR1 is SGHRS and CDR2 YFSETQ. J lost 4 bases, V lost 3 bases, and 7 bases had no gene match.

This clone was observed a handful of times. The V call is TRBV30, the J call TRBJ1-5, with 10 bases aligning to TRBD1. Looked up from germline, CDR1 is GTSNPN and CDR2 is SVGIG (reference sequence). The CDR3 has 16 residues. V dropped 2 bases and J dropped 5; count of bases not matched to a gene: 9. CDR3 in amino acids: CAWSPGTGDFHQPQHF. The CDR3 nucleotides read TGTGCCTGGAGTCCGGGGACAGGGGACTTTCATCAGCCCCAGCATTTT.

In its sample, this clone was seen a few times. The rearrangement joins TRBV5-8 to TRBJ2-1; D is possibly TRBD2 (5 bases). From germline, CDR1 is SGHTS and CDR2 YDEGEE. There are 14 residues in the CDR3. V gave up 3 bases and J gave up 15 bases, with 22 bases separating them. CDR3 loop: CASSSRANYLRGFF. CDR3 nucleotides: TGTGCCAGCAGCTCCCGGGCCAACTACCTCCGGGGGTTCTTC.

This clone was detected only a few times. This chain joins TRBV29-1 and TRBJ2-2; a possible D gene is TRBD1 (5 bases). There are 13 residues in the CDR3. With 5 bases removed from V and 3 bases from J, the gap between germline ends came to 10 bases. Per germline, CDR1 SQVTM and CDR2 ANQGSEA. The CDR3 DNA is TGCAGCGTTCGACAGACCTACACCGGGGAGCTGTTTTTT. Protein sequence: CSVRQTYTGELFF.

V usage is TRBV9 and J usage is TRBJ2-2, with D possibly matching TRBD2 (5 bases). The V and J ends lost 1 base and 0 bases respectively, with 10 bases between them. Germline CDR1 is SGDLS and CDR2 is YYNGEE. CDR3 length equals 16 residues. CDR3 sequence: CASSVRGNTNTGELFF. Written as DNA, the CDR3 is TGTGCCAGCAGCGTAAGAGGGAACACGAACACCGGGGAGCTGTTTTTT.

This clone was seen more than once but under ten times. This chain links TRBV20-1 with TRBJ2-7; a possible D gene is TRBD2 (6 bases). The CDR3 loop spans 11 amino acids. Germline lookup yields CDR1 DFQATT and CDR2 SNEGSKA (reference sequence). Between the trimmed V and J ends, which lost 3 bases and 6 bases, there was a span of 9 bases. CDR3 coding DNA: TGCAGTGCTAGCCAAGCGGGCGAGCAGTACTTC. Protein: CSASQAGEQYF.